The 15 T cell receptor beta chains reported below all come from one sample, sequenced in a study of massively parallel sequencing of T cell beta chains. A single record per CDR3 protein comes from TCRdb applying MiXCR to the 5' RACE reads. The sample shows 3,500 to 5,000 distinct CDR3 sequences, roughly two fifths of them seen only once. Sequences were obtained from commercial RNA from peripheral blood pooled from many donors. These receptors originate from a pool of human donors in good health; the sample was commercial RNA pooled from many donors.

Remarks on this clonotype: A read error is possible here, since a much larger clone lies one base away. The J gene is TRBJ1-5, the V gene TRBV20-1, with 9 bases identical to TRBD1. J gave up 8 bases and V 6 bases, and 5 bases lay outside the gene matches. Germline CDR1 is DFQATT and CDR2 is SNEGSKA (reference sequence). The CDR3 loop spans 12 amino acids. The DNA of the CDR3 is TGCAGTGCCACAGGGGGCTGTAAGCCCCAGCATTTT. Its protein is CSATGGCKPQHF.

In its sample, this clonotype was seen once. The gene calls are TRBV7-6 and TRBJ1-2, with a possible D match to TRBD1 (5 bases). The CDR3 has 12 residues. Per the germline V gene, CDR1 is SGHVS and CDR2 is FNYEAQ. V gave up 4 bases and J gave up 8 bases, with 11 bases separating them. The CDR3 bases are TGTGCCAGCAGCTCCGGGGCTGCCGGCTACACCTTC. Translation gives CASSSGAAGYTF. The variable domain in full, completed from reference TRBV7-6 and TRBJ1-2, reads GAGVSQSPRYKVTKRGQDVALRCDPISGHVSLYWYRQALGQGPEFLTYFNYEAQQDKSGLPNDRFSAERPEGSISTLTIQRTEQRDSAMYRCASSSGAAGYTFGSGTRLTVV.

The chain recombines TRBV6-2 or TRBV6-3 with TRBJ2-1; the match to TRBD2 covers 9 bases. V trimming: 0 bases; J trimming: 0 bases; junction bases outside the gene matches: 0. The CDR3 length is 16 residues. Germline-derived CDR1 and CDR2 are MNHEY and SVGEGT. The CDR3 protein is CASSYSSGSSYNEQFF. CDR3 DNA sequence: TGTGCCAGCAGTTACTCTAGCGGGAGCTCCTACAATGAGCAGTTCTTC.

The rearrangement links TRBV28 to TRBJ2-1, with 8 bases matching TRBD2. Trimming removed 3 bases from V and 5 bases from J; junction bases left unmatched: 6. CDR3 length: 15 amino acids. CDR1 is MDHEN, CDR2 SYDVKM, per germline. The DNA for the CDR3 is TGTGCCAGCAGTTTTAGCGGGGCCCTCGACAATGAGCAGTTCTTC. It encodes CASSFSGALDNEQFF.

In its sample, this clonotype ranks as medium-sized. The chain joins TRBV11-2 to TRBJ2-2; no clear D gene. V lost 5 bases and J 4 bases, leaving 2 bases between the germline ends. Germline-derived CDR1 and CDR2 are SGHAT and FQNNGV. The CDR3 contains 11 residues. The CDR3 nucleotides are TGTGCCAGCAGCACCACCGGGGAGCTGTTTTTT. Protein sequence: CASSTTGELFF. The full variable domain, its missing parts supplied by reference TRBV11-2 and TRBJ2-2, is EAGVAQSPRYKIIEKRQSVAFWCNPISGHATLYWYQQILGQGPKLLIQFQNNGVVDDSQLPKDRFSAERLKGVDSTLKIQPAKLEDSAVYLCASSTTGELFFGEGSRLTVL.

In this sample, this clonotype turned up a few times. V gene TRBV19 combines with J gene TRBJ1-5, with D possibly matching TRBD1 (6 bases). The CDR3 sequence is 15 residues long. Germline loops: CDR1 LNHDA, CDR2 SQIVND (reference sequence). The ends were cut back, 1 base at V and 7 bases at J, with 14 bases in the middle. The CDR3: CASSIALGGLQPQHF. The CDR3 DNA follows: TGTGCCAGTAGTATAGCTTTGGGGGGGCTCCAGCCCCAGCATTTT.

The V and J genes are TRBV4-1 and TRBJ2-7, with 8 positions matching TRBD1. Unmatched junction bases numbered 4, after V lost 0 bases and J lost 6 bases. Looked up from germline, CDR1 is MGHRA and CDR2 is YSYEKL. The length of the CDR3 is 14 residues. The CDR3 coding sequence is TGCGCCAGCAGCCAAGAGGGCAGGGGGCGCGAGCAGTACTTC. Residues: CASSQEGRGREQYF.

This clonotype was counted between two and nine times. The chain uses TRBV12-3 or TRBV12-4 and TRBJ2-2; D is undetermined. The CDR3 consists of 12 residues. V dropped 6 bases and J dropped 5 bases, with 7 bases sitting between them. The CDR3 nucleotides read TGTGCCAGCAGCCACAGTACCGGGGAGCTGTTTTTT. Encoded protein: CASSHSTGELFF.

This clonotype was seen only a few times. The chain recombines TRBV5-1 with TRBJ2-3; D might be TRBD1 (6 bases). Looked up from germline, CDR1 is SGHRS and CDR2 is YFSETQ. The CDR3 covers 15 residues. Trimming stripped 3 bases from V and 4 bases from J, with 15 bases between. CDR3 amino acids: CASSYQDSSSDTQYF. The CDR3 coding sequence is TGCGCCAGCAGCTACCAGGACAGCTCGTCAGATACGCAGTATTTT.

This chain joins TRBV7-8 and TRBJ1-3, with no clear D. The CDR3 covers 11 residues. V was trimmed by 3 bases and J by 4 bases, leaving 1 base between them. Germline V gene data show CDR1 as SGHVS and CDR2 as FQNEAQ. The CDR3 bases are TGTGCCAGCAGCTTGGGAAACACCATATATTTT. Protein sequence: CASSLGNTIYF.

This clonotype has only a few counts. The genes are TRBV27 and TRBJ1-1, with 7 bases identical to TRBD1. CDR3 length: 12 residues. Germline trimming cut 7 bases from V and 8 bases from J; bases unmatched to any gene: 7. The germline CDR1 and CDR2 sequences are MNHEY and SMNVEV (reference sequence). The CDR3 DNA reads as TGTGCCAGCACTCGGGACAGCCCGGAAGCTTTCTTT. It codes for CASTRDSPEAFF.

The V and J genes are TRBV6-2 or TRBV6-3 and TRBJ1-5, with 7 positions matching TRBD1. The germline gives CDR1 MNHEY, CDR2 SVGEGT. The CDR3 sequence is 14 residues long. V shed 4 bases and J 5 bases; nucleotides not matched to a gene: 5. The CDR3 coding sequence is TGTGCCAGCAGTTCCTCGACAGGGTATCAGCCCCAGCATTTT. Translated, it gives CASSSSTGYQPQHF.

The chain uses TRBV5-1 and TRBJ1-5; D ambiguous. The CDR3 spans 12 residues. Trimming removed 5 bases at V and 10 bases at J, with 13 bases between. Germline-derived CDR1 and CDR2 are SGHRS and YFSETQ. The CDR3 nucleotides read TGCGCCAGCAGATCTACCACCGGACCCCAGCATTTT. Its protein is CASRSTTGPQHF.

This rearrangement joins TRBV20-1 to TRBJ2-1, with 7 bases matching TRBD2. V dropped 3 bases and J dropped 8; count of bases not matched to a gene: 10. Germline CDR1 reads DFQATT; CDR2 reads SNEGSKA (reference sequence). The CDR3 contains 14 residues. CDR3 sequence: CSASRWTSIDEQFF. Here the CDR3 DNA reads TGCAGTGCTAGCCGGTGGACTAGTATCGATGAGCAGTTCTTC.

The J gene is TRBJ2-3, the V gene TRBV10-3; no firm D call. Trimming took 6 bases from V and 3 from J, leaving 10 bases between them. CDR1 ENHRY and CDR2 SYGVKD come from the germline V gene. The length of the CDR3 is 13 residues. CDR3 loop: CAIRQHETDTQYF. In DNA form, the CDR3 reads TGTGCCATCAGGCAGCACGAGACAGATACGCAGTATTTT.